These T cell receptor beta chains were read from a single sample in a study of OX40 agonist ivuxolimab in advanced cancers. Repertoires were generated with immunoSEQ multiplex PCR, while TCRdb's copy carries only in-frame clones and drops some. This repertoire shows about 82,000 clones, 80% to 95% found once; its top ten account for over 0.55%. The sample was CD4+ or CD8+ T cells sorted from blood, taken in a trial of the OX40 agonist ivuxolimab. Receptors originate from an adult with an advanced solid tumor such as melanoma, head and neck, liver or kidney cancer. The CDR3 runs from the conserved cysteine through the conserved F or W. D genes are given only for firm matches. Some rows mark clone size as missing; the rest say once, few, many or name a class of expanded clone.

clone_size d_call j_call v_call cdr3_nt cdr3_aa
- - TRBJ1-2 TRBV9 TGTGCCAGCAGCCCAGGGTGGGCAGACTATGGCTACACCTTC CASSPGWADYGYTF
- TRBD1 TRBJ1-5 TRBV7-8 TGTGCCAGCAGCTTAGTTCAGGGGGATCAGCCCCAGCATTTT CASSLVQGDQPQHF
- - TRBJ1-4 TRBV5-1 TGCGCCAGCAGGCAAACACTCCAAACTAATGAAAAACTGTTTTTT CASRQTLQTNEKLFF
- - TRBJ2-4 TRBV2 TGTGCCAGCATTGCCGGGGGGAGGGGGCGCGACATTCAGTACTTC CASIAGGRGRDIQYF
- TRBD2 TRBJ2-4 TRBV6-6 TGTGCCAGCAGCCTAGCGGGGTTAGCCAAAAACATTCAGTACTTC CASSLAGLAKNIQYF
- - TRBJ1-1 TRBV5-4 TGTGCCAGCAGCTTTAAACGAGAATGGGACACTGAAGCTTTCTTT CASSFKREWDTEAFF
- TRBD2 TRBJ2-1 TRBV19 TGTGCCAGTAGTATAGGGGGGACTAGCGGGCAAGAGCAGTTCTTC CASSIGGTSGQEQFF
- - TRBJ1-1 TRBV30 TGTGCCTTGGTGCCGGGCACTGAAGCTTTCTTT CALVPGTEAFF
- - TRBJ2-2 TRBV21-1 TGTGCCAGCAGAAACGGGACTAGGTCCGGGGAGCTGTTTTTT CASRNGTRSGELFF
- TRBD2 TRBJ2-1 TRBV5-5 TGTGCCAGCAGCTTATTCCCGGGACTAGATTACGCTCGGTTCTTC CASSLFPGLDYARFF
- TRBD2 TRBJ2-5 TRBV23-1 TGCGCCAGCAGTTACGACATCGTTCCAGCGGGACTAGCGGGAAGATTCCAAGAGACCCAGTACTTC CASSYDIVPAGLAGRFQETQYF
- - TRBJ2-7 TRBV30 TGTGCCTGGAGTGTTACAGCTTCCTACGAGCAGTACTTC CAWSVTASYEQYF
- - TRBJ1-5 TRBV28 TGTGCCAGCAGTTTATCAGGTCAGCCCCAGCATTTT CASSLSGQPQHF
- - TRBJ2-2 TRBV10-3 TGTGCCATCAGTGAGAGATCAGGCAACACCGGGGAGCTGTTTTTT CAISERSGNTGELFF
- - TRBJ2-1 TRBV27 TGTGCCAGCAGTTTAAGGGGTAACAATGAGCAGTTCTTC CASSLRGNNEQFF
- TRBD1 TRBJ1-2 TRBV6-5 TGTGCCAGCAGTTACTCGAACAGGGGCAGCTATGGCTACACCTTC CASSYSNRGSYGYTF
- - TRBJ1-2 TRBV25-1 TGTGCCAGCAGTGATCCCCAGCCGCTCTATGGCTACACCTTC CASSDPQPLYGYTF
- TRBD1 TRBJ2-1 TRBV9 TGTGCCAGCAGCGGCAAACAGGGGACAGGGAACTACAATGAGCAGTTCTTC CASSGKQGTGNYNEQFF
few - TRBJ1-5 TRBV19 TGTGCCAGTTCTAATGGGGGGCAGAAAACGGACAATCAGCCCCAGCATTTT CASSNGGQKTDNQPQHF
few - TRBJ1-2 TRBV11-2 TGTGCCAGCAGCTTAGTTTCCTTGGGAGTAAACTATGGCTACACCTTC CASSLVSLGVNYGYTF
- - TRBJ2-5 TRBV30 TGTGCCTGGTCCCCCCAAGAGACCCAGTACTTC CAWSPQETQYF
- - TRBJ1-1 TRBV29-1 TGCAGCGTGGGTCTGGGGGGGACGGGCACTGAAGCTTTCTTT CSVGLGGTGTEAFF
- - TRBJ2-7 TRBV30 TGTGCCTGGGAAGCGGGGGACAGGATCTCCTACGAGCAGTACTTC CAWEAGDRISYEQYF
- - TRBJ1-5 TRBV10-2 TGCGCCAGCGGAGGACAGTACAGCAATCAGCCCCAGCATTTT CASGGQYSNQPQHF
- - TRBJ1-4 TRBV5-1 TGCGCCAGCAGCTTGGGAGGGATGGAAAAACTGTTTTTT CASSLGGMEKLFF
once TRBD2 TRBJ2-1 TRBV18 TGTGCCAGCTCACCACTTCTCGCGGGGGGGAACAATGAGCAGTTCTTC CASSPLLAGGNNEQFF